This TCR beta chain was identified during a study of T cell responses to AZD1222 COVID-19 vaccine. Assay used: immunoSEQ multiplex PCR; TCRdb lists only in-frame clones, some missing. The sample records roughly 130,000 clones, about 89% being singletons. General study findings and limits: The donors showed a predominance of white British ancestry and of females, with possible underestimation of clonal diversity. Just a handful of people given AZD1222 tested seropositive at baseline.

Notes on this clone: Antigen unknown.

This CDR3 is built from 17 residues. Trimming took 3 bases from V and 0 from J; bases not matched to a gene: 7. In germline, CDR1 is MDHEN, CDR2 SYDVKM. This sequence originates from an adult who received the MenACWY meningococcal vaccine as a control. This chain uses TRBV28 with TRBJ2-7; 11 nucleotides agree with TRBD2. Specimen: peripheral blood, collected 28 days after the second dose of the MenACWY control vaccine. For the CDR3, the DNA is TGTGCCAGCAGTTTGGGGAGACTAGCGGGGAACTCCTACGAGCAGTACTTC. It yields the protein CASSLGRLAGNSYEQYF.